Presented here are 14 T cell receptor beta chains from one specimen sequenced in a study of CD4+ T cells in melanoma. The method was immunoSEQ multiplex PCR; TCRdb's version includes in-frame clones alone and lacks a portion of them. The sample consists of 50,000 to 60,000 clones, over 60% of them appearing once. Sequenced: tumor tissue. Every receptor here comes from a human donor with melanoma.

The chain is built from TRBV6-1 and TRBJ2-1; tentatively, D is TRBD1 (5 bases). Germline V lookup: CDR1 MNHNS, CDR2 SASEGT. This CDR3 region has 14 residues. The ends were cut back, 4 bases at V and 5 bases at J, with 12 bases in the middle. This CDR3 is CASSGHRWDNEQFF. The CDR3 DNA follows: TGTGCCAGCAGTGGACACAGGTGGGACAATGAGCAGTTCTTC.

The chain uses TRBV29-1 and TRBJ2-7, with a possible D match to TRBD1 (5 bases). CDR3 length: 12 amino acids. CDR1 is SQVTM, CDR2 ANQGSEA, per germline. The V and J ends lost 4 bases and 4 bases respectively, with 11 bases between them. The CDR3 region is CSVGIQGYEQYF. The CDR3 DNA sequence: TGCAGCGTTGGTATTCAGGGTTACGAGCAGTACTTC.

This chain joins TRBV6-6 and TRBJ1-1; D gene uncertain. Germline assignment: CDR1 MNHNY and CDR2 SVGAGI (reference sequence). The CDR3 contains 15 residues. V lost 5 bases, J lost 1 base, and 14 bases lay in between. CDR3 region: CASSPPGGSNTEAFF. CDR3 DNA: TGTGCCAGCAGTCCACCGGGAGGGTCGAACACTGAAGCTTTCTTT.

This clone was observed many times. This chain links TRBV19 with TRBJ2-1; tentative D call: TRBD1 (6 bases). V dropped 2 bases and J dropped 8 bases, with 13 bases sitting between them. CDR1 and CDR2 (germline): LNHDA, SQIVND (reference sequence). The CDR3 is 14 residues long. The CDR3, as DNA: TGTGCCAGTAGTATAATGGGGGCCGAGGATGAGCAGTTCTTC. It codes for CASSIMGAEDEQFF. The full variable domain, its missing parts supplied by reference TRBV19 and TRBJ2-1, is DGGITQSPKYLFRKEGQNVTLSCEQNLNHDAMYWYRQDPGQGLRLIYYSQIVNDFQKGDIAEGYSVSREKKESFPLTVTSAQKNPTAFYLCASSIMGAEDEQFFGPGTRLTVL.

This clone showed up just a few times. The CDR3 nucleotides read TGCGCCAGCAGCCCTAACCACCTCAACAATGAGCAGTTCTTC. Its protein is CASSPNHLNNEQFF. The chain couples TRBV10-2 to TRBJ2-1; D unclear. This CDR3 contains 14 residues. Germline V gives CDR1 WSHSY, CDR2 SAAADI. Between the trimmed V and J ends, which lost 6 bases and 5 bases, there was a span of 14 bases.

The chain carries TRBV25-1 and TRBJ2-7; TRBD2 might be the D (6 bases). Germline V gives CDR1 MGHDK, CDR2 SYGVNS. Trimming removed 5 bases from V and 3 bases from J, with 8 bases in between. The CDR3 loop spans 12 amino acids. As DNA, the CDR3 is TGTGCCAGCAGTCGGGGACTCTACGAGCAGTACTTC. Translating it yields CASSRGLYEQYF.

A note on this clone: The same CDR3 also results from other DNA sequences found in this sample. The chain joins TRBV5-6 to TRBJ2-7; D might be TRBD1 (5 bases). This CDR3 is built from 12 residues. Germline CDR1 reads SGHDT; CDR2 reads YYEEEE. The V end was cut by 2 bases, the J end by 4 bases, with 7 bases between. CDR3 sequence: CASSFPGYEQYF. The CDR3 nucleotides are TGTGCCAGCAGCTTCCCAGGGTACGAGCAGTACTTC.

The genes are TRBV29-1 and TRBJ1-2; possibly TRBD1 for D (5 bases). CDR1 is SQVTM, CDR2 ANQGSEA, per germline. Trimming pared 8 bases from V and 1 base from J, leaving 8 bases between. This CDR3 contains 11 residues. CDR3: CSPGGNYGYTF. The CDR3 DNA reads as TGCAGCCCGGGGGGTAACTATGGCTACACCTTC.

The chain employs TRBV20-1 and TRBJ1-2; D is ambiguous. V was shortened by 3 bases and J by 8 bases, with 10 bases between the two germline ends. This CDR3 region has 11 residues. Germline CDR1 and CDR2: DFQATT and SNEGSKA (reference sequence). CDR3 loop: CSASGVGGYTF. The DNA of the CDR3 is TGCAGTGCTAGCGGTGTTGGGGGCTACACCTTC.

This clone is categorized as medium-sized (0.01 to 0.1%). V and J are TRBV11-2 and TRBJ2-3; D is unresolved. Trimming took 3 bases from V and 8 from J, leaving 12 bases between them. Germline V gene sequence: CDR1 SGHAT, CDR2 FQNNGV. The length of the CDR3 is 13 residues. In DNA, the CDR3 is TGTGCCAGCAGCTTGGCCGGGCCGGGTACGCAGTATTTT. Residues: CASSLAGPGTQYF.

The V call is TRBV18, the J call TRBJ1-4; D is undetermined. CDR1 and CDR2 from the germline V gene are KGHSH and LQKENI. CDR3 size: 15 residues. V lost 2 bases and J 0 bases, leaving 7 bases between the germline ends. CDR3 coding DNA: TGTGCCAGCTCACCATTGGCACCAACTAATGAAAAACTGTTTTTT. This translates into CASSPLAPTNEKLFF.

This clone was counted between two and nine times. This chain uses TRBV10-2 with TRBJ2-2, with TRBD1 identical over 8 bases. V shed 2 bases, J shed 7 bases, and the junction held 3 bases outside the gene matches. CDR3 length: 14 residues. The V gene's germline CDR1 is WSHSY and CDR2 SAAADI. CDR3 residues: CASSETGGSGELFF. CDR3 sequence (DNA): TGCGCCAGCAGTGAGACAGGGGGGAGCGGGGAGCTGTTTTTT.

The chain uses TRBV27 and TRBJ2-5, with no clear D. Trimming took 7 bases from V and 3 from J, leaving 0 bases between them. Germline V CDR1 and CDR2: MNHEY, SMNVEV (reference sequence). The CDR3 sequence is 9 residues long. CDR3 coding DNA: TGTGCCAGCAAAGAGACCCAGTACTTC. Its protein is CASKETQYF.

This clone has a single count. The chain joins TRBV18 to TRBJ1-3, with unresolved D. Trimming took 3 bases from V and 9 from J, leaving 9 bases between them. The germline V gene encodes CDR1 KGHSH and CDR2 LQKENI. CDR3 length: 12 amino acids. The CDR3 DNA sequence: TGTGCCAGCTCACCGGAGGGCTCCACCATATATTTT. This sequence encodes CASSPEGSTIYF.